These 9 T cell receptor beta chains were sequenced from one sample in a study of blood T cell repertoires in COVID-19. TCRdb's copy holds only in-frame clones and misses some; the assay was immunoSEQ multiplex PCR. The repertoire holds a few hundred thousand clones, 80% to 90% seen once, with about 4.3% in the top ten. Sequenced material: PBMCs or T cells enriched from blood (not recorded which). The receptors were sampled from a woman younger than 45 who had recovered from COVID-19.

The gene calls are TRBV24-1 and TRBJ1-5; D may be TRBD1 (6 bases). Per germline, CDR1 KGHDR and CDR2 SFDVKD. This CDR3 region has 16 residues. V was clipped by 3 bases and J by 3 bases, with 14 bases between them. CDR3 in amino acids: CATSDGTWGPNQPQHF. The DNA of the CDR3 is TGTGCCACCAGTGATGGTACTTGGGGGCCCAATCAGCCCCAGCATTTT.

The chain recombines TRBV30 with TRBJ2-1; TRBD2 matches at 10 bases. V shed 4 bases, J shed 5 bases, and the junction held 8 bases outside the gene matches. CDR1 and CDR2 (germline): GTSNPN, SVGIG (reference sequence). The CDR3 consists of 15 residues. CDR3 bases: TGTGCCTGGACTATCCTAACTAGCGGGAACAATGAGCAGTTCTTC. Amino acids: CAWTILTSGNNEQFF.

V gene TRBV5-6 combines with J gene TRBJ2-7; no firm D call. CDR3 length: 13 residues. CDR1 and CDR2 from the germline V gene are SGHDT and YYEEEE. V lost 2 bases and J lost 2, with 8 bases in between. The CDR3 bases are TGTGCCAGCAGCTTAGTCAGAACCTACGAGCAGTACTTC. Amino acids: CASSLVRTYEQYF.

V and J are TRBV5-6 and TRBJ1-5, with D perhaps matching TRBD1 (5 bases). Germline V gene lookup returns CDR1 SGHDT and CDR2 YYEEEE. Trimming stripped 4 bases from V and 1 base from J, with 15 bases between. The CDR3 is 16 amino acids. The CDR3 loop reads CASSLQGQMSNQPQHF. In nucleotides, the CDR3 is TGTGCCAGCAGCCTTCAGGGTCAGATGAGCAATCAGCCCCAGCATTTT.

The J gene is TRBJ1-4, the V gene TRBV2, with D possibly being TRBD1 (5 bases). The V gene lost 3 bases and the J gene lost 10 bases, with 15 bases spanning the gap. Germline CDR1 SNHLY, CDR2 FYNNEI. The CDR3 sequence is 14 residues long. CDR3 in amino acids: CASSDTGTGRKLFF. CDR3 DNA sequence: TGTGCCAGCAGTGACACAGGCACGGGTAGAAAACTGTTTTTT.

The chain employs TRBV28 and TRBJ1-5, with 10 nucleotides matching TRBD1. V was clipped by 5 bases and J by 3 bases; unmatched bases: 7. Germline-derived CDR1 and CDR2 are MDHEN and SYDVKM. This CDR3 contains 16 residues. CDR3 sequence: CASSTRTGGINQPQHF. CDR3 nucleotides: TGTGCCAGCAGTACTCGGACAGGGGGAATCAATCAGCCCCAGCATTTT.

The gene calls are TRBV5-5 and TRBJ1-2; TRBD1 agrees at 8 bases. Germline V lookup: CDR1 SGHKS, CDR2 YYEKEE (reference sequence). V lost 0 bases and J lost 4; bases outside the gene matches: 5. The CDR3 has 15 residues. This CDR3 is CASSLVAGGAYGYTF. The CDR3, as DNA: TGTGCCAGCAGCTTGGTGGCAGGGGGCGCCTATGGCTACACCTTC.

This rearrangement joins TRBV9 to TRBJ1-2; D not certain. Germline CDR1 reads SGDLS; CDR2 reads YYNGEE. CDR3 size: 15 residues. With 5 bases removed from V and 0 bases from J, the gap between germline ends came to 14 bases. DNA of the CDR3: TGTGCCAGCAGAGAGAGCGGTTCACCTAACTATGGCTACACCTTC. Amino acid sequence: CASRESGSPNYGYTF.

The count of this clone is one. This rearrangement joins TRBV27 to TRBJ1-6, with 9 nucleotides matching TRBD1. Germline CDR1 reads MNHEY; CDR2 reads SMNVEV (reference sequence). The CDR3 length is 15 residues. Trimming took 0 bases from V and 10 from J; bases not matched to a gene: 4. The CDR3: CASSLSGTGLSPLHF. CDR3 sequence (DNA): TGTGCCAGCAGTTTATCCGGGACAGGGCTCTCACCCCTCCACTTT.